This TCR beta chain was observed in a study of blood T cell repertoires in COVID-19. Study-level background: PBMCs, B-cell-depleted T cells, or T cells provided the cDNA or gDNA that made up the material.

Assay: immunoSEQ multiplex PCR; the TCRdb copy retains only in-frame clones and omits some. The sample yields some 210,000 clones, around 82% seen once. Germline lookup yields CDR1 ENHRY and CDR2 SYGVKD. This CDR3 contains 13 residues. J gave up 10 bases and V 10 bases, and 11 bases lay outside the gene matches. The chain is built from TRBV10-3 and TRBJ2-1; 9 bases line up with TRBD1. Sample: peripheral blood. The receptor was isolated from a man between 45 and 60 years old with active or convalescent COVID-19. The CDR3 region has the DNA TGTGCCACCTCCGGGACAGGGTCAGGGGAGCAGTTCTTC. Amino acids: CATSGTGSGEQFF.